This record covers a single T cell receptor beta chain. Antigen specificity is unknown. At one end the junction does not follow the germline gene, possibly because of a read error. This CDR3 comprises 14 residues. From germline, CDR1 is LNHNV and CDR2 YYDKDF (reference sequence). Treatment described: oral pan-JAK inhibitor, 5-10 mg twice daily. These data belong to a study of CD8+ T cells in alopecia areata. RNA, once extracted, was reverse transcribed into cDNA for use as the sequencing template. The table came from immunoSEQ multiplex PCR; TCRdb's copy has only in-frame clones and leaves some out. The repertoire holds 250,000 to 300,000 clones, with 58% as singletons. Study observations and caveats: Researchers report lesional scalp, most notably alopecia totalis/universalis, outstripped normal scalp in clonality. Amid tofacitinib therapy, many expanded lesional clones stayed present in scalp and blood.

Here the sequenced sample was CD4+ T cells sorted from blood, taken at week 24, from a patient treated with tofacitinib. The clonotype originates from a human donor with alopecia areata. The gene calls are TRBV15 and TRBJ1-4, with a tentative D call TRBD1 (6 bases). In DNA form, the CDR3 reads TGTGCCACCAGTGCCGGGACAACGAATGAAAAACTGTTTTTT. Its protein is CATSAGTTNEKLFF.